Below, 23 T cell receptor beta chains from the same sample are listed, as sequenced in a study of OX40 agonist ivuxolimab in advanced cancers. Sequencing used immunoSEQ multiplex PCR; TCRdb keeps in-frame clones, though not all of them. The sample has around 53,000 clones, 65% to 85% seen once. The sequences come from CD4+ or CD8+ T cells sorted from blood, collected in a trial of the OX40 agonist ivuxolimab. Every receptor here comes from an adult with an advanced solid tumor such as melanoma, head and neck, liver or kidney cancer.

V and J are TRBV6-1 and TRBJ1-1; D unresolved. The germline gives CDR1 MNHNS, CDR2 SASEGT. CDR3 length: 13 residues. V lost 2 bases and J lost 1, with 5 bases in between. The CDR3 coding sequence is TGTGCCAGCAGTGAACGCAGGAACACTGAAGCTTTCTTT. Residues: CASSERRNTEAFF.

This chain joins TRBV9 and TRBJ1-1; D not resolved. The germline V gene has CDR1 SGDLS and CDR2 YYNGEE. V was cut by 0 bases and J by 1 base, with 7 bases left in between. The CDR3 is made up of 14 amino acids. CDR3 DNA sequence: TGTGCCAGCAGCGTAGCTATTAAGAACACTGAAGCTTTCTTT. This sequence encodes CASSVAIKNTEAFF.

V and J are TRBV5-1 and TRBJ2-3; tentatively, D is TRBD2 (5 bases). V was clipped by 1 base and J by 4 bases, with 19 bases between them. The CDR3 extends over 17 amino acids. Germline V CDR1 and CDR2: SGHRS, YFSETQ. CDR3 region: CASSLIMGVPQPDTQYF. CDR3 nucleotides: TGCGCCAGCAGCTTGATAATGGGAGTACCGCAGCCAGATACGCAGTATTTT.

The rearrangement uses TRBV28 and TRBJ1-1; tentative D call: TRBD1 (6 bases). Germline V CDR1 and CDR2: MDHEN, SYDVKM. CDR3 size: 14 residues. Trimming removed 5 bases at V and 2 bases at J, with 12 bases between. The CDR3 sequence is CASSPRDINTEAFF. In DNA form, the CDR3 reads TGTGCCAGCAGTCCCCGGGACATTAACACTGAAGCTTTCTTT.

There are a few counts of this clone. This rearrangement joins TRBV2 to TRBJ1-2, with TRBD1 identical over 7 bases. Unmatched junction bases numbered 7, after V lost 6 bases and J lost 6 bases. The CDR3 totals 13 residues. Germline CDR1 and CDR2: SNHLY and FYNNEI. CDR3 nucleotides: TGTGCCAGCAGCCTTGACAGGGTTGATGGCTACACCTTC. Translating gives CASSLDRVDGYTF.

This chain uses TRBV2 with TRBJ2-4, with D hard to call. V lost 0 bases, J lost 1 base, and 16 bases lay in between. Germline CDR1 SNHLY, CDR2 FYNNEI. The CDR3 has 18 amino acids. The CDR3: CASSEAEHPRRAKNIQYF. In nucleotides, the CDR3 is TGTGCCAGCAGTGAAGCCGAACATCCCCGCCGGGCCAAAAACATTCAGTACTTC. Supplemented by reference TRBV2 and TRBJ2-4, the full variable domain reads EPEVTQTPSHQVTQMGQEVILRCVPISNHLYFYWYRQILGQKVEFLVSFYNNEISEKSEIFDDQFSVERPDGSNFTLKIRSTKLEDSAMYFCASSEAEHPRRAKNIQYFGAGTRLSVL.

The V gene is TRBV9, the J gene TRBJ2-7; 9 bases agree with TRBD2. The trim removed 0 bases at V and 2 bases at J, leaving 3 bases unmatched. The CDR3 runs to 15 residues. Germline CDR1 and CDR2: SGDLS and YYNGEE. The CDR3: CASSVGTSGPYEQYF. The CDR3 DNA reads TGTGCCAGCAGCGTAGGTACTAGCGGGCCCTACGAGCAGTACTTC.

The chain carries TRBV2 and TRBJ1-2, with TRBD1 matching over 9 bases. Germline trimming cut 6 bases from V and 5 bases from J; bases unmatched to any gene: 7. Germline V gene data show CDR1 as SNHLY and CDR2 as FYNNEI. The CDR3 has 14 residues. Here the CDR3 reads CASRAGTGNYGYTF. The CDR3 coding sequence is TGTGCCAGCAGAGCCGGGACAGGGAATTATGGCTACACCTTC.

Concerning this clone itself: The identical CDR3 is also encoded by other nucleotide sequences in the sample. V gene TRBV6-6 combines with J gene TRBJ1-6; D possibly corresponds to TRBD1 (5 bases). V was trimmed by 4 bases and J by 8 bases, leaving 12 bases between them. The germline V gene encodes CDR1 MNHNY and CDR2 SVGAGI (reference sequence). This CDR3 contains 14 residues. This chain's CDR3 is CASSSSRRDSPLHF. The CDR3 DNA reads TGTGCCAGCAGTTCGTCGCGCAGGGATTCACCCCTCCACTTT.

The V and J genes are TRBV4-3 and TRBJ1-4, with 11 nucleotides matching TRBD1. The CDR3 has 19 residues. The trim removed 2 bases at V and 5 bases at J, leaving 13 bases unmatched. CDR1 and CDR2 (germline): LGHNA, YSLEER. The CDR3 sequence is CASSQHAPGQGVRNEKLFF. CDR3 nucleotides: TGCGCCAGCAGCCAACATGCTCCGGGACAGGGGGTAAGGAATGAAAAACTGTTTTTT.

The chain couples TRBV7-9 to TRBJ2-4; D is undetermined. The CDR3 consists of 17 residues. The ends were cut back, 2 bases at V and 0 bases at J, with 14 bases in the middle. Looked up from germline, CDR1 is SEHNR and CDR2 is FQNEAQ (reference sequence). As DNA, the CDR3 is TGTGCCAGCAGCTTATCCGCACTGGAACTAGCCAAAAACATTCAGTACTTC. Its translation is CASSLSALELAKNIQYF.

The rearrangement links TRBV2 to TRBJ2-1; 13 nucleotides match TRBD2. The ends lost 6 bases at V and 10 bases at J; junction bases unmatched: 6. This CDR3 region has 14 residues. CDR1 SNHLY and CDR2 FYNNEI come from the germline V gene. The CDR3 reads CASRAGLAGHEQFF. CDR3 sequence (DNA): TGTGCCAGCAGGGCGGGACTAGCGGGACACGAGCAGTTCTTC.

J is TRBJ2-3 and V is TRBV19; TRBD2 matches at 13 bases. From germline, CDR1 is LNHDA and CDR2 SQIVND (reference sequence). Germline trimming cut 5 bases from V and 1 base from J; bases unmatched to any gene: 12. CDR3 length: 19 amino acids. This chain's CDR3 is CASSPLTSGGPVGTDTQYF. The CDR3 coding sequence is TGTGCCAGTAGTCCCTTGACTAGCGGGGGGCCCGTAGGCACAGATACGCAGTATTTT.

The CDR3 DNA reads TGTGCCAGCAGCCCCCGTACGACCGGGGAGCTGTTTTTT. Translated: CASSPRTTGELFF. This chain connects TRBV14 to TRBJ2-2; D uncertain. CDR1 SGHDN and CDR2 FVKESK come from the germline V gene. The CDR3 is made up of 13 amino acids. V dropped 4 bases and J dropped 5 bases, with 8 bases sitting between them.

This clone turned up a few times. V and J are TRBV29-1 and TRBJ2-1, with D possibly being TRBD2 (5 bases). This CDR3 is 12 amino acids long. Germline V gene lookup returns CDR1 SQVTM and CDR2 ANQGSEA. With 2 bases removed from V and 10 bases from J, the gap between germline ends came to 12 bases. This CDR3 reads CSVESAPGEQFF. The CDR3 DNA sequence: TGCAGCGTTGAATCCGCACCGGGGGAGCAGTTCTTC.

This clone was seen once. The chain employs TRBV7-2 and TRBJ1-6, with 8 bases aligning to TRBD1. Germline values: CDR1 SGHTA, CDR2 FQGNSA. J was trimmed by 0 bases and V by 6 bases; bases with no gene match: 1. The CDR3 totals 15 residues. The CDR3 DNA is TGTGCCAGCAGGGGGACAGGCTCCTATAATTCACCCCTCCACTTT. Translation: CASRGTGSYNSPLHF.

The chain joins TRBV6-5 to TRBJ1-3; D uncertain. The V gene lost 6 bases and the J gene lost 8 bases, with 14 bases spanning the gap. Germline values: CDR1 MNHEY, CDR2 SVGAGI. The CDR3 sequence is 13 residues long. The CDR3 bases are TGTGCCAGCAGCCTAGGTGGGAGTGACACCATATATTTT. Its translation: CASSLGGSDTIYF.

The V gene is TRBV18, the J gene TRBJ1-1; D ambiguous. Trimming removed 3 bases from V and 1 base from J, with 6 bases in between. CDR1 is KGHSH and CDR2 is LQKENI in the germline V gene. The CDR3 runs 13 residues. The CDR3 is CASSPTENTEAFF. The DNA for the CDR3 is TGTGCCAGCTCACCGACGGAGAACACTGAAGCTTTCTTT.

The CDR3: CSARPGQGLRETQYF. The CDR3 DNA follows: TGCAGCGCCCGCCCGGGACAGGGGTTGAGGGAGACCCAGTACTTC. This chain connects TRBV29-1 to TRBJ2-5; 10 bases align to TRBD1. V lost 7 bases to trimming and J lost 5 bases; unmatched junction nucleotides: 13. The CDR3 is made up of 15 amino acids. Germline CDR1 SQVTM, CDR2 ANQGSEA.

The rearrangement joins TRBV5-1 to TRBJ1-6; possible D gene TRBD1, 5 bases. Trimming cost V 7 bases and J 7 bases, with 15 bases left between them. The CDR3 is 14 residues long. CDR1 SGHRS and CDR2 YFSETQ come from the germline V gene. CDR3 bases: TGCGCCAGCGGCCACGGAGGGGAAAATTCACCCCTCCACTTT. The encoded protein is CASGHGGENSPLHF.

The V and J genes are TRBV7-6 and TRBJ1-2; D is undetermined. CDR3 length: 14 residues. V was shortened by 5 bases and J by 0 bases, with 10 bases between the two germline ends. Germline lookup yields CDR1 SGHVS and CDR2 FNYEAQ. The chain's CDR3 is CASSPMTSNYGYTF. CDR3 bases: TGTGCCAGCAGCCCGATGACCTCTAACTATGGCTACACCTTC.

The chain uses TRBV7-8 and TRBJ2-1; 10 positions match TRBD2. CDR1 is SGHVS, CDR2 FQNEAQ, per germline. Trimming at V came to 5 bases and at J to 4 bases, leaving 11 bases not matched to a gene. The CDR3 is 17 amino acids. The CDR3 nucleotides read TGTGCCAGCAGCCCCCGTTTAGCGGGGGGTAAATACAATGAGCAGTTCTTC. Translation gives CASSPRLAGGKYNEQFF.

V usage is TRBV12-1 and J usage is TRBJ1-5. TRBV12-1 is a recognized pseudogene. The CDR3 sequence is 12 residues long. CDR3 bases: TGTGCCAGCAGCTTCCCGGGGGGACCCCAGCATTTT. Translation: CASSFPGGPQHF.